This T cell receptor beta chain was identified during a study of radiotherapy plus CTLA-4 blockade in lung cancer. TCRdb keeps only in-frame clones here, not all; method: immunoSEQ multiplex PCR. The data hold about 85,000 clones, with around 87% observed a single time. Sequences were derived from peripheral blood, sampled from a patient treated with radiotherapy plus ipilimumab. This receptor was taken from a human donor with non-small cell lung cancer who had a partial response to radiotherapy plus ipilimumab.

CDR3 sequence (DNA): TGTGCCAGTAAAGAGAACCTCTCTGGAAACACCATATATTTT. The encoded protein is CASKENLSGNTIYF. The chain joins TRBV19 to TRBJ1-3; no firm D call. Germline V gene sequence: CDR1 LNHDA, CDR2 SQIVND (reference sequence). V lost 7 bases to trimming and J lost 0 bases, with 10 bases between them. The CDR3 consists of 14 residues.